Listed below are T cell receptor beta chains from one sample, sequenced in a study of Graves' ophthalmopathy and Graves' hyperthyroidism. TCRdb reanalysed the multiplex PCR reads using MiXCR and keeps one entry per CDR3 protein. The sample has 340,000 or so distinct CDR3 sequences; around a sixth are singletons. The sample taken for sequencing was peripheral blood. Receptor source: an adult man with Graves' ophthalmopathy. The CDR3 runs from the conserved cysteine through the conserved F or W.

v_call cdr3_aa
TRBV7-3 CASSDGGDRGGEQYF
TRBV10-3 CAISDYQGAEGYTF
TRBV6-5 CASRQAISRFGELFF
TRBV6-2/TRBV6-3 CASIYRLDSPLHF
TRBV18 CASSKQATTEAFF
TRBV19 CASSIDPGQGFTEAFF
TRBV7-3 CASSPSGSTLETQYF
TRBV28 CASSTRTGKSYGYTF
TRBV11-2 CASSFVRDQPQHF
TRBV7-3 CASSLAPDRPSTGELFF
TRBV30 CAWNRMNTEAFF
TRBV19 CASSIRTGVAEAFF
TRBV28 CASANTEAFF
TRBV6-5 CASSGGGPYQETQYF
TRBV6-1 CASSPIEEDRNTEAFF
TRBV20-1 CSASGDRDNQPQHF
TRBV4-1 CASSQGTGIYEQYF
TRBV6-5 CASSPSPGGAGYGYTF
TRBV3-1 CASSQGTVHYEQYF
TRBV4-2 CASSAHGTPFSGNTIYF
TRBV20-1 CSATTGVQETQYF
TRBV30 CAWSKGGLGYEQYF
TRBV2 CASSTVYGNQPQHF
TRBV5-1 CASSLEPSTEAFF
TRBV12-3/TRBV12-4 CASSSTSVVYEQYF
TRBV24-1 CATSDFHATSGANVLTF
TRBV27 CASSLAGRDYGYTF
TRBV7-2 CASSLYGTGDEQYF
TRBV20-1 CSATPVHSNQPQHF
TRBV10-3 CAIPTEDNYGYTF
TRBV7-2 CASSSGGSYEQYF
TRBV7-8 CASSFSPTGGYEQYF
TRBV7-3 CASSLARALNTEAFF
TRBV30 CAWTPWPQQARGSPLHF
TRBV18 CASSLQVDEQYF
TRBV6-2/TRBV6-3 CASSLADFWKQYF
TRBV3-1 CASSQISGAQGYTF
TRBV2 CASSQRVNTIYF
TRBV28 CASSLKYTEAFF
TRBV28 CATDFPDSFGYGYTF
TRBV9 CASSPGQGLNYGYTF
TRBV20-1 CSAFSPTGPSFYSNQPQHF
TRBV7-9 CASSEIYGYTF
TRBV5-1 CASSSDRASSGEAFF
TRBV28 CAAYGGGTIGGNTIYF
TRBV5-1 CASSFLGGGETQYF
TRBV4-1 CASSLGTGNNQPQHF
TRBV6-5 CASSYPGQWATEAFF
TRBV2 CASMGGGYEQYF
TRBV20-1 CSARAQGFNQPQHF